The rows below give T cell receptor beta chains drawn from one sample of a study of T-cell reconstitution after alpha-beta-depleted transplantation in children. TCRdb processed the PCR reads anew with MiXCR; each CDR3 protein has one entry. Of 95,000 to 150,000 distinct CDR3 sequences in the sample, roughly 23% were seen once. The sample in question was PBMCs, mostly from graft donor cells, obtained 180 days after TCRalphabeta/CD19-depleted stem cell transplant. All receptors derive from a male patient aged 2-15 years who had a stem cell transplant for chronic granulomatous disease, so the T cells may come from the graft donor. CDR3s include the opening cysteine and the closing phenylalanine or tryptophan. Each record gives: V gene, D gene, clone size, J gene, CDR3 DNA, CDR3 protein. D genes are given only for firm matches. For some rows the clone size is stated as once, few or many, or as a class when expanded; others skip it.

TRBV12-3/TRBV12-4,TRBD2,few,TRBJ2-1,TGTGCCAGCAGACGAGCGGGAGCCTACAATGAGCAGTTCTTC,CASRRAGAYNEQFF
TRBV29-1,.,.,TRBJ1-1,TGCAGCGTTAGTATGAGGGGGAACACTGAAGCTTTCTTT,CSVSMRGNTEAFF
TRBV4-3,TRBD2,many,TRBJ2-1,TGCGCCAGCAGCCAACTCGGGGGGGCAAACAATGAGCAGTTCTTC,CASSQLGGANNEQFF
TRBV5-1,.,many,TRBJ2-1,TGCGCCAGCAACTTTGGTGGAACAGGGTCCGATGAGCAGTTCTTC,CASNFGGTGSDEQFF
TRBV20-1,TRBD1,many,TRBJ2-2,TGCAGTGCTGCCACAGGGGGAACCGGGGAGCTGTTTTTT,CSAATGGTGELFF
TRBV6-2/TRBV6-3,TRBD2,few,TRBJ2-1,TGTGCCAGCAGTTACTCCTTGACTAGCGGGTTAGACAATGAGCAGTTCTTC,CASSYSLTSGLDNEQFF
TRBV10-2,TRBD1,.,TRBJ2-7,TGCGCCAGCAGTGAGAGGACAGGGAGCTCCTACGAGCAGTACTTC,CASSERTGSSYEQYF
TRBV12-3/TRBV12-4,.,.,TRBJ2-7,TGTGCCAGCAGTACCCAGGGGAACTACGAGCAGTACTTC,CASSTQGNYEQYF
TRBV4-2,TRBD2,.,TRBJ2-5,TGTGCCAGCAGCCCGGGGCTAGCGGGAGGGCAAGAGACCCAGTACTTC,CASSPGLAGGQETQYF
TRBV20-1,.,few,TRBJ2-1,TGCAGTGCTAGAGATTGGCTAGCCTCCTACAATGAGCAGTTCTTC,CSARDWLASYNEQFF
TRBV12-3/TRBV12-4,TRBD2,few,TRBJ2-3,TGTGCCAGCAGTCTCCGGGGGGGGCGGGAGAGTACAGATACGCAGTATTTT,CASSLRGGRESTDTQYF
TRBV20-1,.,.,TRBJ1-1,TGCAGTGCTAGAATCTTTGCAGGGGCGAGCACTGAAGCTTTCTTT,CSARIFAGASTEAFF
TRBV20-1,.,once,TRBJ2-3,TGCAGTGCCTCTAGGCTAGTTCCAGATACGCAGTATTTT,CSASRLVPDTQYF
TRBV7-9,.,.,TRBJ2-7,TGTGCCAGCAGCTTCGAGGGTAACTCCTACGAGCAGTACTTC,CASSFEGNSYEQYF
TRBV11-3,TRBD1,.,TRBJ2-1,TGTGCCAGCAGCTTAGGACAGGGGGTGCCTAATGAGCAGTTCTTC,CASSLGQGVPNEQFF
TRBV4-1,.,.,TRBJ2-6,TGCGCCAGCAGCCGAATAGGAGACTCTGGGGCCAACGTCCTGACTTTC,CASSRIGDSGANVLTF
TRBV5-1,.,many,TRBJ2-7,TGCGCCAGCAGCGCAGAACCTATAGCAGCCTACGAGCAGTACTTC,CASSAEPIAAYEQYF
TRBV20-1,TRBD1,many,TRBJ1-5,TGCAGTGCTAGAGGACAGGGTCAAAATCAGCCCCAGCATTTT,CSARGQGQNQPQHF
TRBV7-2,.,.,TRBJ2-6,TGTGCCAGCAGCCCTATAAGGGTCTCTTCTGGGGCCAACGTCCTGACTTTC,CASSPIRVSSGANVLTF
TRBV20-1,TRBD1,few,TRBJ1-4,TGCATCGCCGGGGGGACAGCTAATGAAAAACTGTTTTTT,CIAGGTANEKLFF
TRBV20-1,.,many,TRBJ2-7,TGCAGTGCCAGGGCAGGCCTGAGGGTCATAGAGTACGAGCAGTACTTC,CSARAGLRVIEYEQYF
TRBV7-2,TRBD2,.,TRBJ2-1,TGTGCCAGCAGCCTCTTACTAGCGGGAGTGGGGAATGAGCAGTTCTTC,CASSLLLAGVGNEQFF
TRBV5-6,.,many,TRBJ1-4,TGTGCCAGCAGCCGCAAGCTGGGGGGCGAAAAACTGTTTTTT,CASSRKLGGEKLFF
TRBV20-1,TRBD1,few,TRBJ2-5,TGCAGTGCTAGAGAGCGGACAGGGTTAGAGACCCAGTACTTC,CSARERTGLETQYF
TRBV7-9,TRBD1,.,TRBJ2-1,TGTGCCAGCAGCTTAGCCGCGGGACAGGCGTATGAGCAGTTCTTC,CASSLAAGQAYEQFF
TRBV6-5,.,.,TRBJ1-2,TGTGCCAGCAGTTGGGCCAGTAACTATGGCTACACCTTC,CASSWASNYGYTF
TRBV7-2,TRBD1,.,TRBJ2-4,TGTGCCAGCAGCTTAGTCCCGGGACAGGGGGCGAAAAACATTCAGTACTTC,CASSLVPGQGAKNIQYF
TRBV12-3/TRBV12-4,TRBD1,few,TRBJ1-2,TGTGCCAGCAGGCAACAGGGGGCGAGTGGCTACACCTTC,CASRQQGASGYTF
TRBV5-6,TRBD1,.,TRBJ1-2,TGTGCCAGCAGTCACCGGACAGGGGGCTTTCCTGGCTACACCTTC,CASSHRTGGFPGYTF
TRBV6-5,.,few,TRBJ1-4,TGTGCCAGCAGTTTACGGGTTAGGGAAAAACTGTTTTTT,CASSLRVREKLFF
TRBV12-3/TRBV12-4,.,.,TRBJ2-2,TGTGCCAGCAGTTTTGATTACAGGGACACCGGGGAGCTGTTTTTT,CASSFDYRDTGELFF
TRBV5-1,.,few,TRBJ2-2,TGCGCCAGCAGCTTGACTGGCAGTAACACCGGGGAGCTGTTTTTT,CASSLTGSNTGELFF
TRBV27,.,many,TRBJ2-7,TGTGCCAGCAGGAGAGACAGGGAGGGGCAGTACTTC,CASRRDREGQYF
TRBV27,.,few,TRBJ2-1,TGTGCCAGCAGTTTATCGGGTTGGACGACGCCGGGCAATGAGCAGTTCTTC,CASSLSGWTTPGNEQFF
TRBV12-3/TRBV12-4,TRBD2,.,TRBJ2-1,TGTGCCAGCAGTTTAGTTCGGGGGGGGAAGGATGAGCAGTTCTTC,CASSLVRGGKDEQFF
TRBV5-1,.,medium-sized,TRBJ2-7,TGCGCCAGCAGCTTGGATGCGCACTCCTACGAGCAGTACTTC,CASSLDAHSYEQYF
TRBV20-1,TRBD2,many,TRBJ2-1,TGCAGTGCTAGCCTAGCGGGAGAAGGGTACAATGAGCAGTTCTTC,CSASLAGEGYNEQFF
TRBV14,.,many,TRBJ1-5,TGTGCCAGCAGCCAAGATTGGGTTTCGGCCCAGCATTTT,CASSQDWVSAQHF
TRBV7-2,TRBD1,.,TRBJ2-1,TGTGCCAGCAGCCCGGACAGGGCAAGTGAGCAGTTCTTC,CASSPDRASEQFF
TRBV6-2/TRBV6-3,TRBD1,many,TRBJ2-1,TGTGCCAGCAAAGCCAGGGGGCCCAATGAGCAGTTCTTC,CASKARGPNEQFF
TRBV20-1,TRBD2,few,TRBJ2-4,TGCAGTGCTCAAATTTTCCGGTTGACTAGCGGGAATGTGGCCAAAAACATTCAGTACTTC,CSAQIFRLTSGNVAKNIQYF
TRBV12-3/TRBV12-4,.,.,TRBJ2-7,TGTGCCAGCAGTTTAGTTCGGAACACTCAGTACTTC,CASSLVRNTQYF
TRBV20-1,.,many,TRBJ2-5,TGCAGTGCTAGAGGGGAACGGGGAGATCAAGAGACCCAGTACTTC,CSARGERGDQETQYF
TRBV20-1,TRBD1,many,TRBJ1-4,TGCAGTGCCCGAGTCAGGGGGCGGATTGAAAAACTGTTTTTT,CSARVRGRIEKLFF
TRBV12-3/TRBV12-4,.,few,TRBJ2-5,TGTGCCAGCAGTTCCCAGGGTTCGTACCAAGAGACCCAGTACTTC,CASSSQGSYQETQYF
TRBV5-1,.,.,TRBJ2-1,TGCGCCAGCAGCTTTACTAACAATGAGCAGTTCTTC,CASSFTNNEQFF
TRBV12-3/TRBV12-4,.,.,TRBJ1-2,TGTGCCAGCAGTTTTTGGGGAGGTGGCTACACCTTC,CASSFWGGGYTF
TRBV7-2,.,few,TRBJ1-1,TGTGCCAGCAGCTTACTTGGGGCGCGGGTGAACACTGAAGCTTTCTTT,CASSLLGARVNTEAFF
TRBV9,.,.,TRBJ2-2,TGTGCCAGCAGCAAGACGTTGGGGGAGCTGTTTTTT,CASSKTLGELFF
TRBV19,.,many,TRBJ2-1,TGTGCCAGTAGCGGGGCCGCCAGAGAGCAGTTCTTC,CASSGAAREQFF
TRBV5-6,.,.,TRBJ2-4,TGTGCCAGCAGCGCCTCCTATAGGGAAAACATTCAGTACTTC,CASSASYRENIQYF
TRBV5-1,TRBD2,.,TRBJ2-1,TGCGCCAGCAGCCGGACTAGCGGGGGAAGCTCCTACAATGAGCAGTTCTTC,CASSRTSGGSSYNEQFF
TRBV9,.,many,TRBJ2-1,TGTGCCAGCAGCGTAGACTATGAGCAGTTCTTC,CASSVDYEQFF
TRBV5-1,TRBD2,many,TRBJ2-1,TGCGCCAGCAGCTTGGTGGGGGGGACTAGCTACAATGAGCAGTTCTTC,CASSLVGGTSYNEQFF
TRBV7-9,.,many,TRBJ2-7,TGTGCCAGCAGTTCTTTAGCTCCAGACCCCCTTTACGAGCAGTACTTC,CASSSLAPDPLYEQYF
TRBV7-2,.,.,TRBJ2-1,TGTGCCAGCAGACCTGTAGTCCAGGGCGATGAGCAGTTCTTC,CASRPVVQGDEQFF
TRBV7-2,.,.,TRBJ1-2,TGTGCCAGCAGCTTAGAAGGGGGGATGAGTGGCTACACCTTC,CASSLEGGMSGYTF